The 30 T cell receptor beta chains below come from one sample, sequenced in a study of T cell responses to AZD1222 COVID-19 vaccine. Using immunoSEQ multiplex PCR, the repertoire was profiled, and TCRdb retains in-frame clones only, with some absent. This table has about 77,000 clones, 92% appearing once. Sample: peripheral blood, taken 28 days after the second AZD1222 dose. These receptors were obtained from an adult who received the AZD1222 COVID-19 vaccine.

The chain uses TRBV5-4 and TRBJ2-7, with no clear D. The germline V and J ends were trimmed by 1 base and 3 bases, with 20 bases remaining between them. CDR3 length: 17 residues. The germline gives CDR1 SGHNT, CDR2 YYREEE (reference sequence). The CDR3 nucleotides read TGTGCCAGCAGCTTGCGAAGGCCCTACCCCACGGGCTACGAGCAGTACTTC. It is translated as CASSLRRPYPTGYEQYF.

V gene TRBV19 combines with J gene TRBJ2-7; 12 bases match TRBD2. CDR1 and CDR2 (germline): LNHDA, SQIVND (reference sequence). The ends lost 4 bases at V and 3 bases at J; junction bases unmatched: 4. CDR3 length: 15 residues. The CDR3 DNA is TGTGCCAGTAGTAAGACTAGCGGGAGCTTCTACGAGCAGTACTTC. It yields the protein CASSKTSGSFYEQYF.

The rearrangement uses TRBV27 and TRBJ2-3, with D hard to call. The ends were cut back, 4 bases at V and 1 base at J, with 9 bases in the middle. Germline V gene lookup returns CDR1 MNHEY and CDR2 SMNVEV (reference sequence). This CDR3 is built from 14 residues. CDR3 sequence: CASSSFRGTDTQYF. In DNA, the CDR3 is TGTGCCAGCAGTTCCTTTCGGGGCACAGATACGCAGTATTTT.

V gene TRBV5-4 combines with J gene TRBJ1-3; D possibly corresponds to TRBD1 (6 bases). The V end was cut by 4 bases, the J end by 2 bases, with 10 bases between. Per germline, CDR1 SGHNT and CDR2 YYREEE (reference sequence). This CDR3 has 14 amino acids. The DNA of the CDR3 is TGTGCCAGCAGCCAGGGACAAGCTGGAAACACCATATATTTT. Protein product: CASSQGQAGNTIYF. Complete variable domain (other parts from reference TRBV5-4 and TRBJ1-3): ETGVTQSPTHLIKTRGQQVTLRCSSQSGHNTVSWYQQALGQGPQFIFQYYREEENGRGNFPPRFSGLQFPNYSSELNVNALELDDSALYLCASSQGQAGNTIYFGEGSWLTVV.

The chain joins TRBV25-1 to TRBJ2-3; either TRBD1 or TRBD2 may fit D (5 bases each). This CDR3 spans 15 amino acids. The germline V and J ends were trimmed by 8 bases and 4 bases, with 19 bases remaining between them. Germline loops: CDR1 MGHDK, CDR2 SYGVNS. The DNA of the CDR3 is TGTGCCAGCGGAGCCTTGGGACCCCTCTCAGATACGCAGTATTTT. It is translated as CASGALGPLSDTQYF.

A single count supports this clone. This chain links TRBV19 with TRBJ1-4; D possibly corresponds to TRBD1 (5 bases). Trimming pared 7 bases from V and 1 base from J, leaving 13 bases between. CDR1 and CDR2 (germline): LNHDA, SQIVND (reference sequence). The CDR3 is 15 amino acids. The CDR3: CASIRATGTNEKLFF. The DNA for the CDR3 is TGTGCCAGTATCAGGGCGACCGGAACTAATGAAAAACTGTTTTTT.

The chain couples TRBV24-1 to TRBJ1-1, with 7 positions matching TRBD1. Germline assignment: CDR1 KGHDR and CDR2 SFDVKD. Losses at the gene ends were 4 bases for V and 2 bases for J; bases not matched to a gene: 12. The CDR3 runs 17 residues. This CDR3 reads CATSDSTGAGANTEAFF. The DNA of the CDR3 is TGTGCCACCAGTGACTCAACAGGGGCCGGGGCTAACACTGAAGCTTTCTTT.

The gene calls are TRBV27 and TRBJ1-1, with a weak D call TRBD1 (5 bases). Deletions cut 2 bases from V and 1 base from J, with 5 bases between. Germline CDR1 is MNHEY and CDR2 is SMNVEV (reference sequence). The CDR3 totals 13 residues. The CDR3 protein is CASSLTGNTEAFF. The CDR3 bases are TGTGCCAGCAGTTTAACAGGGAACACTGAAGCTTTCTTT.

CDR3 region: CASSLLETTYNEQFF. Written as DNA, the CDR3 is TGTGCCAGCAGTTTACTGGAGACCACCTACAATGAGCAGTTCTTC. The chain links TRBV27 to TRBJ2-1, with D uncertain. Trimming shortened V by 2 bases and J by 2 bases, and 10 bases separated the two germline ends. In germline, CDR1 is MNHEY, CDR2 SMNVEV (reference sequence). This CDR3 contains 15 residues.

The chain links TRBV2 to TRBJ1-1, with unresolved D. Trimming left V 6 bases short and J 6 bases short, with 17 bases between. From germline, CDR1 is SNHLY and CDR2 FYNNEI. The CDR3 covers 14 residues. As DNA, the CDR3 is TGTGCCAGCAGAGGTGGAAGGGCTTCCCCTGAAGCTTTCTTT. This sequence encodes CASRGGRASPEAFF.

The CDR3 is CASRQGGETFF. The CDR3 nucleotides read TGTGCCAGCAGACAGGGGGGGGAAACTTTCTTT. The chain links TRBV3-1 (or the pseudogene TRBV3-2) to TRBJ1-1; TRBD1 aligns across 8 bases. Germline values: CDR1 LGHDT, CDR2 YNNKEL (reference sequence). With V trimmed by 6 bases and J by 12 bases, 6 bases remained unmatched. The CDR3 is 11 amino acids.

The V and J genes are TRBV5-1 and TRBJ2-7; 9 nucleotides align to TRBD2. The CDR3 contains 15 residues. Trimming removed 4 bases from V and 2 bases from J; junction bases left unmatched: 7. CDR1 and CDR2 (germline): SGHRS, YFSETQ. For the CDR3, the DNA is TGCGCCAGCAGCCCGAGGACTAGCGTTCCCTACGAGCAGTACTTC. This gives the protein CASSPRTSVPYEQYF.

This clone was observed a single time. The CDR3 coding sequence is TGTGCCAGCAGCCCCCAAGCGGGGATATCCTACAATGAGCAGTTCTTC. Its protein is CASSPQAGISYNEQFF. The chain couples TRBV21-1 to TRBJ2-1; the table's D call TRBD2 went unverified against the DNA. TRBV21-1 is flagged as a pseudogene. The CDR3 runs 16 residues.

The V call is TRBV7-9, the J call TRBJ2-5; D perhaps matches TRBD1 (6 bases). The CDR3 totals 14 residues. The V gene lost 10 bases and the J gene lost 3 bases, with 18 bases spanning the gap. CDR1 and CDR2 from the germline V gene are SEHNR and FQNEAQ (reference sequence). DNA for the CDR3: TGTGCCATATTCGGGTTGACAGGCGAAGAGACCCAGTACTTC. Protein sequence: CAIFGLTGEETQYF.

Here the CDR3 DNA reads TGCAGCGTTGAAGGGCTGAACACTGAAGCTTTCTTT. It translates to CSVEGLNTEAFF. The chain uses TRBV29-1 and TRBJ1-1; D is undetermined. V was shortened by 1 base and J by 0 bases, with 3 bases between the two germline ends. The CDR3 loop spans 12 amino acids. Germline-derived CDR1 and CDR2 are SQVTM and ANQGSEA. The full variable domain, rest sourced from reference TRBV29-1 and TRBJ1-1, is SAVISQKPSRDICQRGTSLTIQCQVDSQVTMMFWYRQQPGQSLTLIATANQGSEATYESGFVIDKFPISRPNLTFSTLTVSNMSPEDSSIYLCSVEGLNTEAFFGQGTRLTVV.

The chain links TRBV18 to TRBJ1-2; the match to TRBD1 covers 10 bases. Trimming took 3 bases from V and 4 from J; bases not matched to a gene: 8. Germline CDR1 and CDR2: KGHSH and LQKENI. This CDR3 is built from 16 residues. As DNA, the CDR3 is TGTGCCAGCTCACCGAATTCGGGACAGGGGCCCTATGGCTACACCTTC. Protein: CASSPNSGQGPYGYTF.

The chain combines TRBV4-1 with TRBJ1-1, with no clear D. Trimming took off 1 base at V and 11 bases at J, with 17 bases between the two ends. Germline V gene sequence: CDR1 MGHRA, CDR2 YSYEKL. This CDR3 is 14 amino acids long. The CDR3 region has the DNA TGCGCCAGCAGCCAAGGGTCCGGAGTCTTGTGGGCTTTCTTT. It encodes CASSQGSGVLWAFF.

This sequence joins TRBV4-2 and TRBJ2-7, with D possibly TRBD1 on 6 matching bases. Trimming took off 4 bases at V and 3 bases at J, with 10 bases between the two ends. Germline V CDR1 and CDR2: LGHNA, YNFKEQ. CDR3 length: 13 residues. CDR3 in DNA: TGTGCCAGCAGCCTAGGACAGTTCTACGAGCAGTACTTC. Translated: CASSLGQFYEQYF.

Here the CDR3 reads CASRQGMSTEAFF. In nucleotides, the CDR3 is TGCGCCAGCAGGCAGGGGATGAGCACTGAAGCTTTCTTT. The rearrangement joins TRBV5-1 to TRBJ1-1; D may be TRBD1 (6 bases). V was cut by 5 bases and J by 4 bases, with 12 bases left in between. This CDR3 spans 13 amino acids. Germline V gene data show CDR1 as SGHRS and CDR2 as YFSETQ. The full variable domain, in which reference TRBV5-1 and TRBJ1-1 provide the parts outside the CDR3, is KAGVTQTPRYLIKTRGQQVTLSCSPISGHRSVSWYQQTPGQGLQFLFEYFSETQRNKGNFPGRFSGRQFSNSRSEMNVSTLELGDSALYLCASRQGMSTEAFFGQGTRLTVV.

The V call is TRBV7-9, the J call TRBJ2-1; D is unresolved. The CDR3 contains 14 residues. The germline CDR1 and CDR2 sequences are SEHNR and FQNEAQ (reference sequence). V was shortened by 5 bases and J by 8 bases, with 16 bases between the two germline ends. This CDR3 reads CASSPSLGFHEQFF. DNA for the CDR3: TGTGCCAGCAGCCCTTCGCTAGGTTTTCATGAGCAGTTCTTC. Full variable domain (outside the CDR3, taken from reference TRBV7-9 and TRBJ2-1): DTGVSQNPRHKITKRGQNVTFRCDPISEHNRLYWYRQTLGQGPEFLTYFQNEAQLEKSRLLSDRFSAERPKGSFSTLEIQRTEQGDSAMYLCASSPSLGFHEQFFGPGTRLTVL.

V and J are TRBV24-1 and TRBJ2-7; 9 positions agree with TRBD2. J gave up 6 bases and V 3 bases, and 5 bases lay outside the gene matches. Per germline, CDR1 KGHDR and CDR2 SFDVKD. This CDR3 spans 14 amino acids. The CDR3 loop is CATSDPGLASEQYF. DNA of the CDR3: TGTGCCACCAGTGATCCTGGACTAGCGAGCGAGCAGTACTTC.

The count of this clone is one. The chain combines TRBV6-4 with TRBJ1-2, with D perhaps matching TRBD1 (5 bases). Trimming cost V 2 bases and J 3 bases, with 16 bases left between them. CDR3 length equals 16 residues. Per the germline V gene, CDR1 is MRHNA and CDR2 is SNTAGT. Here the CDR3 reads CASSDPARRRDYGYTF. The CDR3 coding sequence is TGTGCCAGCAGTGACCCCGCTCGGCGCAGGGACTATGGCTACACCTTC.

The rearrangement links TRBV6-2 or TRBV6-3 to TRBJ2-3; TRBD2 agrees at 14 bases. The CDR3 is 18 residues long. After removal of 3 bases from V and 8 bases from J, the junction contained 13 bases not matched to a gene. Germline V CDR1 and CDR2: MNHEY, SVGEGT. DNA for the CDR3: TGTGCCAGCAGTTATGCCGGACTAGCGGGAGGTGGGCCAGGTACGCAGTATTTT. Its translation is CASSYAGLAGGGPGTQYF.

The chain is built from TRBV7-8 and TRBJ1-2; D possibly corresponds to TRBD1 (5 bases). The V gene lost 5 bases and the J gene lost 6 bases, with 13 bases spanning the gap. The CDR3 spans 13 residues. Germline V gives CDR1 SGHVS, CDR2 FQNEAQ. The CDR3 DNA follows: TGTGCCAGCAGCCTAGGCAGGGATGATGGCTACACCTTC. It translates to CASSLGRDDGYTF.

The gene calls are TRBV23-1 and TRBJ1-1; D might be TRBD1 (6 bases). TRBV23-1 has ORF status, its function being uncertain. V gave up 0 bases and J gave up 1 base, with 12 bases separating them. This CDR3 is 16 amino acids long. CDR3 loop: CASSQSRGKENTEAFF. CDR3 coding DNA: TGCGCCAGCAGTCAATCTAGGGGGAAAGAGAACACTGAAGCTTTCTTT.

V and J are TRBV15 and TRBJ1-6; 7 positions agree with TRBD1. Trimming cost V 6 bases and J 2 bases; bases outside gene matches: 4. The CDR3 consists of 15 residues. CDR1 and CDR2 (germline): LNHNV, YYDKDF (reference sequence). CDR3 nucleotide sequence: TGTGCCACCAGGACAGGGACAGCCTATAATTCACCCCTCCACTTT. This encodes CATRTGTAYNSPLHF.

The chain is built from TRBV7-9 and TRBJ2-7, with TRBD2 matching over 8 bases. This CDR3 contains 19 residues. Germline CDR1 reads SEHNR; CDR2 reads FQNEAQ (reference sequence). V lost 2 bases to trimming and J lost 4 bases; unmatched junction nucleotides: 19. In DNA form, the CDR3 reads TGTGCCAGCAGCTTATCATCCTGGGGGCGAAGCGGGAGTGGATACGAGCAGTACTTC. It codes for CASSLSSWGRSGSGYEQYF.

The chain uses TRBV3-1 (or the pseudogene TRBV3-2) and TRBJ2-7; 9 bases are shared with TRBD2. The CDR3 consists of 16 residues. CDR1 is LGHDT and CDR2 is YNNKEL in the germline V gene (reference sequence). With V trimmed by 3 bases and J by 0 bases, 6 bases remained unmatched. The CDR3 nucleotides read TGTGCCAGCAGCCATGGACTAGCGAAAAACTCCTACGAGCAGTACTTC. Protein sequence: CASSHGLAKNSYEQYF.

This clone was seen only a few times. J is TRBJ1-1 and V is TRBV5-1, with D tentatively TRBD1 (5 bases). This CDR3 is 13 amino acids long. V was trimmed by 2 bases and J by 7 bases, leaving 12 bases between them. Per the germline V gene, CDR1 is SGHRS and CDR2 is YFSETQ. The CDR3 DNA is TGCGCCAGCAGCTTTTTGGGGGTAGGTGAAGCTTTCTTT. It is translated as CASSFLGVGEAFF.

This clone was counted only a few times. The V gene is TRBV24-1, the J gene TRBJ2-2; 7 positions agree with TRBD1. CDR1 and CDR2 (germline): KGHDR, SFDVKD. The CDR3 totals 15 residues. The J segment lost 5 bases and the V segment lost 3 bases, leaving 5 bases of the junction unmatched. The chain's CDR3 is CATSDPTGWTGELFF. CDR3 sequence (DNA): TGTGCCACCAGTGATCCGACAGGGTGGACCGGGGAGCTGTTTTTT.